A single sample gave rise to the 28 T cell receptor beta chains below, sequenced in a study of shared clonotypes between healthy human individuals. This table comes from immunoSEQ multiplex PCR, and its TCRdb copy is limited to in-frame clones, with some not included. Seen here are approximately 2.4 million clones, around 95% observed once, and the top ten hold less than 0.15%. Sample: naive CD4+ T cells sorted from blood. Subset described: CD45RA+ positively selected. These receptors came from a man aged 18 to 30 in good health.

Remarks on this clone: The identical CDR3 is also encoded by other nucleotide sequences in the sample. The chain links TRBV18 to TRBJ1-6, with 9 bases fitting TRBD1. V lost 3 bases and J lost 7; bases outside the gene matches: 4. Germline V gene sequence: CDR1 KGHSH, CDR2 LQKENI. The CDR3 is 15 amino acids. The CDR3 DNA reads as TGTGCCAGCTCACCCGGGACAGGGAGCAATTCACCCCTCCACTTT. It translates to CASSPGTGSNSPLHF.

The chain uses TRBV28 and TRBJ1-4; D is unresolved. Trimming cost V 6 bases and J 3 bases, with 11 bases left between them. CDR1 is MDHEN, CDR2 SYDVKM, per germline. The CDR3 runs to 14 residues. CDR3 sequence reads: CASSRLMANEKLFF. The CDR3 region has the DNA TGTGCCAGCAGCCGCCTTATGGCTAATGAAAAACTGTTTTTT. Drawing the rest from reference TRBV28 and TRBJ1-4, the complete variable domain is DVKVTQSSRYLVKRTGEKVFLECVQDMDHENMFWYRQDPGLGLRLIYFSYDVKMKEKGDIPEGYSVSREKKERFSLILESASTNQTSMYLCASSRLMANEKLFFGSGTQLSVL.

On this clone: Other DNA sequences from this sample encode an identical CDR3 as well. The chain uses TRBV4-1 and TRBJ1-1, with TRBD1 matching over 8 bases. The CDR3 loop spans 15 amino acids. The V gene end was trimmed by 2 bases and the J gene end by 5 bases; junction bases not matched to a gene: 7. The V gene's germline CDR1 is MGHRA and CDR2 YSYEKL. CDR3 sequence (DNA): TGCGCCAGCAGCCAACTAGACAGGGGAGGAACTGAAGCTTTCTTT. It yields the protein CASSQLDRGGTEAFF.

The J gene is TRBJ1-5, the V gene TRBV7-9, with D uncertain. This CDR3 has 13 residues. The germline V and J ends were trimmed by 5 bases and 3 bases, with 8 bases remaining between them. CDR1 is SEHNR, CDR2 FQNEAQ, per germline (reference sequence). The CDR3 coding sequence is TGTGCCAGCAGCCGCGAGGCCAATCAGCCCCAGCATTTT. This gives the protein CASSREANQPQHF.

The rearrangement links TRBV11-2 to TRBJ2-6; D is uncertain. Trimming pared 5 bases from V and 0 bases from J, leaving 8 bases between. The CDR3 loop spans 15 amino acids. Germline V gives CDR1 SGHAT, CDR2 FQNNGV. CDR3 sequence (DNA): TGTGCCAGCAGCGGAACAACCTCTGGGGCCAACGTCCTGACTTTC. The encoded protein is CASSGTTSGANVLTF.

This clone is a singleton in its sample. This rearrangement joins TRBV11-3 to TRBJ2-2, with D possibly being TRBD1 (6 bases). The CDR3 consists of 16 residues. Trimming removed 3 bases from V and 4 bases from J, with 15 bases in between. Germline V lookup: CDR1 SGHNT, CDR2 YENEEA. The DNA for the CDR3 is TGTGCCAGCAGCTTGGGCAGGGGAGTGAGCACCGGGGAGCTGTTTTTT. Protein: CASSLGRGVSTGELFF.

V and J are TRBV7-2 and TRBJ1-2; the D is unclear. In germline, CDR1 is SGHTA, CDR2 FQGNSA. With 1 base removed from V and 4 bases from J, the gap between germline ends came to 16 bases. This CDR3 comprises 16 residues. The CDR3: CASSLDFQARTYGYTF. As DNA, the CDR3 is TGTGCCAGCAGCTTAGATTTCCAGGCGCGAACCTATGGCTACACCTTC.

The chain is built from TRBV29-1 and TRBJ2-1, with D tentatively TRBD1 (5 bases). Trimming stripped 7 bases from V and 4 bases from J, with 14 bases between. Germline-derived CDR1 and CDR2 are SQVTM and ANQGSEA. CDR3 size: 13 residues. DNA of the CDR3: TGCAGCGCCGCCGAGACAGCGTACAATGAGCAGTTCTTC. This encodes CSAAETAYNEQFF.

This chain links TRBV30 with TRBJ2-7; no reliable D call. CDR3 length equals 15 residues. V lost 3 bases and J 3 bases, leaving 18 bases between the germline ends. CDR1 GTSNPN and CDR2 SVGIG come from the germline V gene (reference sequence). CDR3 nucleotides: TGTGCCTGGAGCCCCGACCGGTCATATGACTACGAGCAGTACTTC. Translation: CAWSPDRSYDYEQYF. The full variable domain, completed using reference TRBV30 and TRBJ2-7, is SQTIHQWPATLVQPVGSPLSLECTVEGTSNPNLYWYRQAAGRGLQLLFYSVGIGQISSEVPQNLSASRPQDRQFILSSKKLLLSDSGFYLCAWSPDRSYDYEQYFGPGTRLTVT.

As to this clone: This same CDR3 is encoded by further DNA sequences in the sample. The chain carries TRBV6-1 and TRBJ1-2; D gene unclear. This CDR3 is 12 amino acids long. The germline V gene encodes CDR1 MNHNS and CDR2 SASEGT. Trimming shortened V by 0 bases and J by 6 bases, and 5 bases separated the two germline ends. CDR3 in DNA: TGTGCCAGCAGTGAAGCGGGCAATGGCTACACCTTC. Translation gives CASSEAGNGYTF.

The chain carries TRBV6-5 and TRBJ1-5; D unclear. Per germline, CDR1 MNHEY and CDR2 SVGAGI. V was cut by 6 bases and J by 3 bases, with 3 bases left in between. There are 11 residues in the CDR3. CDR3 nucleotides: TGTGCCAGCAGGGACAATCAGCCCCAGCATTTT. Translated: CASRDNQPQHF.

The chain carries TRBV11-2 and TRBJ2-2; 8 positions agree with TRBD1. Germline V gene data show CDR1 as SGHAT and CDR2 as FQNNGV. With 1 base clipped from V and 5 bases from J, the junction kept 6 bases outside the gene matches. The CDR3 is 16 amino acids. The CDR3 DNA reads TGTGCCAGCAGCTTAGTCGGTACAGGGGGGACCGGGGAGCTGTTTTTT. This codes for CASSLVGTGGTGELFF.

This clone was seen a handful of times. This chain joins TRBV29-1 and TRBJ1-1, with D perhaps TRBD1 (5 bases). This CDR3 spans 13 amino acids. V was pared by 6 bases and J by 3 bases, with 14 bases between. Germline assignment: CDR1 SQVTM and CDR2 ANQGSEA. CDR3 protein: CSVRRGVDTEAFF. The CDR3 bases are TGCAGCGTGCGGAGGGGAGTTGACACTGAAGCTTTCTTT.

The gene calls are TRBV7-3 and TRBJ2-5; D is unclear. Trimming took off 3 bases at V and 1 base at J, with 6 bases between the two ends. Germline CDR1 is SGHTA and CDR2 is FQGTGA. The CDR3 contains 13 residues. This chain's CDR3 is CASSLSFQETQYF. The CDR3 DNA is TGTGCCAGCAGCTTGTCCTTCCAAGAGACCCAGTACTTC.

This clone was seen once. For the CDR3, the DNA is TGCAGCGTTGAAGACTGGGCACAGGGGTTACCCAATGAGCAGTTCTTC. Translating it yields CSVEDWAQGLPNEQFF. This sequence joins TRBV29-1 and TRBJ2-1, with 7 bases lining up with TRBD1. The CDR3 is made up of 16 amino acids. CDR1 is SQVTM and CDR2 is ANQGSEA in the germline V gene. V was pared by 0 bases and J by 6 bases, with 11 bases of the junction left unmatched.

The J gene is TRBJ2-3, the V gene TRBV7-9, with 7 bases lining up with TRBD2. CDR3 length equals 15 residues. Per germline, CDR1 SEHNR and CDR2 FQNEAQ (reference sequence). The J segment lost 0 bases and the V segment lost 3 bases, leaving 3 bases of the junction unmatched. This CDR3 is CASSFAGLSTDTQYF. DNA for the CDR3: TGTGCCAGCAGCTTCGCGGGACTAAGCACAGATACGCAGTATTTT. Drawing the rest from reference TRBV7-9 and TRBJ2-3, the complete variable domain is DTGVSQNPRHKITKRGQNVTFRCDPISEHNRLYWYRQTLGQGPEFLTYFQNEAQLEKSRLLSDRFSAERPKGSFSTLEIQRTEQGDSAMYLCASSFAGLSTDTQYFGPGTRLTVL.

This clone was observed a single time. The chain recombines TRBV11-2 with TRBJ1-2, with no clear D. The CDR3 is 14 amino acids. Per the germline V gene, CDR1 is SGHAT and CDR2 is FQNNGV. Trimming pared 1 base from V and 4 bases from J, leaving 10 bases between. CDR3 bases: TGTGCCAGCAGCTTAGTGCCTGCGCTCTATGGCTACACCTTC. Translation: CASSLVPALYGYTF.

The rearrangement joins TRBV10-2 to TRBJ1-1; 7 bases are a match to TRBD1. This CDR3 region has 15 residues. V shed 3 bases and J 5 bases; nucleotides not matched to a gene: 9. Germline CDR1 and CDR2: WSHSY and SAAADI. The DNA for the CDR3 is TGCGCCAGCAGTGAATCGACAGGGAGGGGTACTGAAGCTTTCTTT. It yields the protein CASSESTGRGTEAFF.

V usage is TRBV7-9 and J usage is TRBJ2-3; D is undetermined. The CDR3 length is 15 residues. V was clipped by 5 bases and J by 2 bases, with 14 bases between them. CDR1 SEHNR and CDR2 FQNEAQ come from the germline V gene (reference sequence). CDR3 nucleotides: TGTGCCAGCAGCCATCTAGGGTCCCACACAGATACGCAGTATTTT. Its protein product is CASSHLGSHTDTQYF.

The V call is TRBV2, the J call TRBJ2-5, with no clear D. The DNA end favors TRBJ2-7, so the J call may be wrong. Germline CDR1 reads SNHLY; CDR2 reads FYNNEI. There are 12 residues in the CDR3. This CDR3 is CASSDLRDEQYF. CDR3 coding DNA: TGTGCCAGCAGTGACCTACGCGACGAGCAGTACTTC.

The V and J genes are TRBV6-5 and TRBJ1-3; no firm D call. CDR3 length: 15 amino acids. V shed 6 bases and J shed 0 bases, with 12 bases lying between them. In germline, CDR1 is MNHEY, CDR2 SVGAGI. CDR3 region: CASRPTKNSGNTIYF. The CDR3 nucleotides are TGTGCCAGCAGACCGACGAAGAACTCTGGAAACACCATATATTTT.

The gene calls are TRBV5-1 and TRBJ2-5; no clear D gene. The CDR3 sequence is 13 residues long. V lost 1 base and J lost 3, with 7 bases in between. Germline CDR1 is SGHRS and CDR2 is YFSETQ. In DNA form, the CDR3 reads TGCGCCAGCAGCTTGCTGGTGAAAGAGACCCAGTACTTC. It is translated as CASSLLVKETQYF. Together with reference TRBV5-1 and TRBJ2-5, the CDR3 gives the full variable domain: KAGVTQTPRYLIKTRGQQVTLSCSPISGHRSVSWYQQTPGQGLQFLFEYFSETQRNKGNFPGRFSGRQFSNSRSEMNVSTLELGDSALYLCASSLLVKETQYFGPGTRLLVL.

The J gene is TRBJ1-2, the V gene TRBV7-9, with D unresolved. Germline CDR1 is SEHNR and CDR2 is FQNEAQ (reference sequence). The CDR3 consists of 11 residues. V lost 4 bases, J lost 6 bases, and 6 bases lay in between. In DNA form, the CDR3 reads TGTGCCAGCAGCTCACTGAATGGCTACACCTTC. This sequence encodes CASSSLNGYTF.

The chain joins TRBV6-6 to TRBJ1-4; tentative D call: TRBD1 (6 bases). The V end was cut by 8 bases, the J end by 1 base, with 8 bases between. In germline, CDR1 is MNHNY, CDR2 SVGAGI (reference sequence). The CDR3 loop spans 13 amino acids. The CDR3 here is CASRRGTNEKLFF. Here the CDR3 DNA reads TGTGCCAGCCGCAGGGGAACTAATGAAAAACTGTTTTTT.

The V gene is TRBV4-1, the J gene TRBJ1-2, with unresolved D. CDR3 length: 14 amino acids. CDR1 is MGHRA and CDR2 is YSYEKL in the germline V gene. V was pared by 0 bases and J by 7 bases, with 12 bases between. The CDR3 is CASSQEMGLGGYTF. The CDR3 DNA is TGCGCCAGCAGCCAAGAGATGGGTCTCGGTGGCTACACCTTC.

The chain has TRBV6-5 and TRBJ2-4; D perhaps matches TRBD1 (5 bases). The CDR3 sequence is 16 residues long. V lost 4 bases to trimming and J lost 0 bases, with 13 bases between them. Germline V CDR1 and CDR2: MNHEY, SVGAGI. CDR3 protein: CASSWADTIAKNIQYF. The CDR3 DNA follows: TGTGCCAGCAGTTGGGCGGACACGATAGCCAAAAACATTCAGTACTTC.

The gene calls are TRBV7-9 and TRBJ2-7; D unresolved. The CDR3 is made up of 13 amino acids. Per the germline V gene, CDR1 is SEHNR and CDR2 is FQNEAQ (reference sequence). Trimming took off 1 base at V and 3 bases at J, with 7 bases between the two ends. CDR3 sequence reads: CASSLDIGYEQYF. As DNA, the CDR3 is TGTGCCAGCAGCTTAGACATCGGCTACGAGCAGTACTTC.

J is TRBJ1-5 and V is TRBV18; D is undetermined. This CDR3 spans 15 amino acids. Germline CDR1 reads KGHSH; CDR2 reads LQKENI. The V end was cut by 3 bases, the J end by 5 bases, with 14 bases between. As DNA, the CDR3 is TGTGCCAGCTCACCCGGCCCCAATTTATATCAGCCCCAGCATTTT. It encodes CASSPGPNLYQPQHF.